Below are 17 T cell receptor beta chains sequenced from a single sample in a study of vaccination and CD4 T cells after COVID-19. This sample's treatment: approximately 11-day PBMC culture with coronavirus spike peptide pools or control peptides (ViraFEST assay). Oncomine TCR Beta short-read sequencing was applied to DNA from cultured CD4+ T cells. One entry per CDR3 protein, called by TCRdb with MiXCR from the PCR reads. The sample includes 6,000 to 8,500 distinct CDR3 sequences, 40% to 50% of them seen just once. Antigens of these TCRs are unknown. Sequencing was performed on CD4+ T cells from blood, cultured in vitro. All receptors derive from a human donor who had recovered from COVID-19.

This clonotype is medium-sized (0.01 to 0.1%) within its sample. The chain carries TRBV27 and TRBJ2-7, with D possibly being TRBD1 (5 bases). This CDR3 has 14 amino acids. Germline V gene lookup returns CDR1 MNHEY and CDR2 SMNVEV (reference sequence). V shed 2 bases and J shed 6 bases, with 14 bases lying between them. The CDR3 loop is CASSLTLRASEQYF. Here the CDR3 DNA reads TGTGCCAGCAGTTTAACGCTCAGGGCTAGCGAGCAGTACTTC.

The chain joins TRBV30 to TRBJ2-1, with D possibly matching TRBD2 (5 bases). Trimming took 7 bases from V and 4 from J, leaving 17 bases between them. CDR1 and CDR2 from the germline V gene are GTSNPN and SVGIG (reference sequence). This CDR3 comprises 14 residues. CDR3 coding DNA: TGTGCCTTAAGCGGTAGTCTAGAGTACAATGAGCAGTTCTTC. Protein product: CALSGSLEYNEQFF.

The chain has TRBV7-3 and TRBJ1-1; 7 nucleotides line up with TRBD1. Unmatched junction bases numbered 10, after V lost 5 bases and J lost 4 bases. The CDR3 covers 15 residues. In germline, CDR1 is SGHTA, CDR2 FQGTGA. This CDR3 reads CASSLRGGGFTEAFF. As DNA, the CDR3 is TGTGCCAGCAGCCTAAGGGGAGGGGGCTTCACTGAAGCTTTCTTT.

The chain couples TRBV19 to TRBJ1-2; D call uncertain. CDR1 LNHDA and CDR2 SQIVND come from the germline V gene (reference sequence). V dropped 0 bases and J dropped 5 bases, with 16 bases sitting between them. The length of the CDR3 is 16 residues. The CDR3 sequence is CASSIDHTKGGYGYTF. In nucleotides, the CDR3 is TGTGCCAGTAGTATAGATCATACCAAGGGTGGGTATGGCTACACCTTC.

This chain links TRBV5-4 with TRBJ1-6; D call uncertain. Looked up from germline, CDR1 is SGHNT and CDR2 is YYREEE (reference sequence). V was shortened by 7 bases and J by 9 bases, with 14 bases between the two germline ends. CDR3 size: 13 residues. Here the CDR3 DNA reads TGTGCCAGCGCCGGTGATGCCACTTCACCCCTCCACTTT. This translates into CASAGDATSPLHF.

The V and J genes are TRBV19 and TRBJ2-3; perhaps TRBD2 as D (6 bases). Germline-derived CDR1 and CDR2 are LNHDA and SQIVND (reference sequence). V lost 8 bases to trimming and J lost 2 bases, with 11 bases between them. CDR3 length: 13 amino acids. Here the CDR3 DNA reads TGTGCCAGTCGGGAGTTTACCACAGATACGCAGTATTTT. Residues: CASREFTTDTQYF.

The chain links TRBV11-3 to TRBJ2-3; 7 nucleotides align to TRBD1. CDR3 length equals 12 residues. V lost 9 bases and J lost 1; bases outside the gene matches: 1. Germline loops: CDR1 SGHNT, CDR2 YENEEA. CDR3 sequence reads: CASGQGTDTQYF. CDR3 nucleotide sequence: TGTGCCAGTGGACAGGGCACAGATACGCAGTATTTT.

In this sample, this clonotype turned up a few times. The gene calls are TRBV2 and TRBJ2-7; 12 nucleotides line up with TRBD2. The J segment lost 2 bases and the V segment lost 6 bases, leaving 5 bases of the junction unmatched. Looked up from germline, CDR1 is SNHLY and CDR2 is FYNNEI. The CDR3 contains 15 residues. DNA of the CDR3: TGTGCCAGCAGGCAAGCTAGCGGGGGGGCCTACGAGCAGTACTTC. It codes for CASRQASGGAYEQYF.

This clonotype was found a few times. The chain carries TRBV4-3 and TRBJ1-2; D ambiguous. CDR3 length equals 18 residues. Germline values: CDR1 LGHNA, CDR2 YSLEER. V lost 0 bases and J lost 0, with 17 bases in between. The CDR3 here is CASSQDGVLRPSNYGYTF. The CDR3 region has the DNA TGCGCCAGCAGCCAAGACGGCGTCCTCCGCCCCTCTAACTATGGCTACACCTTC.

This clonotype occurred a few times. The V call is TRBV7-6, the J call TRBJ1-1; D gene uncertain. In germline, CDR1 is SGHVS, CDR2 FNYEAQ. V was shortened by 5 bases and J by 1 base, with 8 bases between the two germline ends. The CDR3 covers 13 residues. Written as DNA, the CDR3 is TGTGCCAGCAGCACACAAGAGAACACTGAAGCTTTCTTT. This encodes CASSTQENTEAFF.

The chain combines TRBV5-1 with TRBJ1-2, with a weak D call TRBD1 (6 bases). Germline V lookup: CDR1 SGHRS, CDR2 YFSETQ. Trimming shortened V by 4 bases and J by 10 bases, and 17 bases separated the two germline ends. CDR3 length equals 13 residues. CDR3 DNA sequence: TGCGCCAGCAGCGCGCCGGCGGGGGCTGACTACACCTTC. Protein: CASSAPAGADYTF.

The CDR3: CASSSSGVTEAFF. CDR3 nucleotides: TGTGCCAGCAGCTCCAGTGGAGTCACTGAAGCTTTCTTT. The V and J genes are TRBV7-6 and TRBJ1-1; D is ambiguous. Germline lookup yields CDR1 SGHVS and CDR2 FNYEAQ. The CDR3 is 13 amino acids. V was clipped by 4 bases and J by 4 bases, with 10 bases between them.

The CDR3 DNA follows: TGTGCCAGCAGCGACCAGGCGAACACTGAAGCTTTCTTT. It is translated as CASSDQANTEAFF. The V gene is TRBV2, the J gene TRBJ1-1, with unresolved D. CDR3 length: 13 amino acids. The V gene lost 6 bases and the J gene lost 1 base, with 9 bases spanning the gap. Germline loops: CDR1 SNHLY, CDR2 FYNNEI.

This clonotype was found a few times. The V gene is TRBV10-3, the J gene TRBJ1-2; D is ambiguous. Germline-derived CDR1 and CDR2 are ENHRY and SYGVKD. The CDR3 is 13 amino acids. Trimming took 5 bases from V and 6 from J, leaving 13 bases between them. The CDR3 DNA follows: TGTGCCATCAGTTGGGCTGCCGAGGATGGCTACACCTTC. It yields the protein CAISWAAEDGYTF.

The J gene is TRBJ1-3, the V gene TRBV20-1, with no clear D. This CDR3 region has 13 residues. V lost 6 bases and J lost 0, with 9 bases in between. Germline assignment: CDR1 DFQATT and CDR2 SNEGSKA (reference sequence). In nucleotides, the CDR3 is TGCAGTGCGCGGAGTCCCTCTGGAAACACCATATATTTT. Translation gives CSARSPSGNTIYF.

The chain links TRBV20-1 to TRBJ2-1; maybe TRBD1 (6 bases). Germline CDR1 and CDR2: DFQATT and SNEGSKA (reference sequence). This CDR3 is built from 16 residues. Trimming stripped 6 bases from V and 0 bases from J, with 18 bases between. The CDR3 loop reads CSANPTGLGSYNEQFF. The CDR3 DNA is TGCAGTGCCAACCCCACAGGGCTGGGCTCCTACAATGAGCAGTTCTTC.

DNA of the CDR3: TGTGCCAGCAGTGAAACTGAACGGAAATATGGCTACACCTTC. Translated, it gives CASSETERKYGYTF. J is TRBJ1-2 and V is TRBV2; no clear D. The germline CDR1 and CDR2 sequences are SNHLY and FYNNEI. Trimming shortened V by 2 bases and J by 5 bases, and 12 bases separated the two germline ends. The CDR3 consists of 14 residues.